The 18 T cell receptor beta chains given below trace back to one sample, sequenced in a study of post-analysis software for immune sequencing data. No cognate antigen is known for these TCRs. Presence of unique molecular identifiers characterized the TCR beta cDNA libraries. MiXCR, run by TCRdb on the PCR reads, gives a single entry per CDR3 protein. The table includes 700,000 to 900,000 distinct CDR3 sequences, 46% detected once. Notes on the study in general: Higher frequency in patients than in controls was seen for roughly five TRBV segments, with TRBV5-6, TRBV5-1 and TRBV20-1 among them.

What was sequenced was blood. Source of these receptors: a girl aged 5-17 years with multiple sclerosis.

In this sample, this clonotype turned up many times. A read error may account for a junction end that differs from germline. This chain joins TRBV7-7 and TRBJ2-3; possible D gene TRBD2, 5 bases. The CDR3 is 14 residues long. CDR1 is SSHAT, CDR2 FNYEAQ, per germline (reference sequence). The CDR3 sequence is CASSPNVGGDTQYF. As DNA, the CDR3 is TGTGCTAGCAGCCCTAACGTGGGCGGGGATACGCAGTATTTT.

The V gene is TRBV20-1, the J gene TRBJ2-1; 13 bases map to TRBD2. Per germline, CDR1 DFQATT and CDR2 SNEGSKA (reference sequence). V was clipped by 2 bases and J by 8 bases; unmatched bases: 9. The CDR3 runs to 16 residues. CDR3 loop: CSARIGTSGTGDEQFF. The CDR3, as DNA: TGCAGTGCTAGAATCGGGACTAGCGGGACGGGGGATGAGCAGTTCTTC.

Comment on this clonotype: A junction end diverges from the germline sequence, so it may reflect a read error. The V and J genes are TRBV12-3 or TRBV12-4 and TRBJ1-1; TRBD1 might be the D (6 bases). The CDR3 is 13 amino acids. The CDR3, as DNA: TGTGCCTGCAGCCGGGGGCTGAACACTGAAGCTTTCTTT. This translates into CACSRGLNTEAFF.

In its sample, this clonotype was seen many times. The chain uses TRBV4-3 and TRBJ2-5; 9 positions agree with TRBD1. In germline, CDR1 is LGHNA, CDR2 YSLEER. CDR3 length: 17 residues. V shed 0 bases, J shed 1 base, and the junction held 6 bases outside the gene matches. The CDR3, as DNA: TGCGCCAGCAGCCAAGATTGGACAGGGGCATTCCAAGAGACCCAGTACTTC. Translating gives CASSQDWTGAFQETQYF.

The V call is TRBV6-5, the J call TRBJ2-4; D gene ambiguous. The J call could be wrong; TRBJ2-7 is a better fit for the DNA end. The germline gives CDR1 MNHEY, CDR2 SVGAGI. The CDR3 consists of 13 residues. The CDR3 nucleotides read TGTGCCAGCAGTATGGAGTACCCCTACGAGCAGTACTTC. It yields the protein CASSMEYPYEQYF.

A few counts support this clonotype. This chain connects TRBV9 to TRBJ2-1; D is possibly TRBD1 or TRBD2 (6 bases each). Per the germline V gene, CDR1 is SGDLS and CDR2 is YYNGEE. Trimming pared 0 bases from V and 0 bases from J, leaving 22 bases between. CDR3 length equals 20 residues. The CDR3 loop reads CASSVGLQGWAGSSYNEQFF. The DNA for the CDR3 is TGTGCCAGCAGCGTAGGGCTACAGGGATGGGCCGGGAGCTCCTACAATGAGCAGTTCTTC.

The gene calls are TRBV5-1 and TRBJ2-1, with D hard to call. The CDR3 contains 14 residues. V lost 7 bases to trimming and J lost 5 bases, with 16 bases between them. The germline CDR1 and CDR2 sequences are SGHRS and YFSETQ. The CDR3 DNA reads TGCGCCAGCCCACCCACCCTAATGAACAATGAGCAGTTCTTC. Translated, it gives CASPPTLMNNEQFF.

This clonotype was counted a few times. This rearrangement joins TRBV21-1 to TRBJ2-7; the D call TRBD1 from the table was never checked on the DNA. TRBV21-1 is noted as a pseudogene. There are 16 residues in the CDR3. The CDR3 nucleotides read TGTGCCAGCAGCAAAGCGTCCGACAGGCTCTCCTACGAGCAGTACTTC. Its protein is CASSKASDRLSYEQYF.

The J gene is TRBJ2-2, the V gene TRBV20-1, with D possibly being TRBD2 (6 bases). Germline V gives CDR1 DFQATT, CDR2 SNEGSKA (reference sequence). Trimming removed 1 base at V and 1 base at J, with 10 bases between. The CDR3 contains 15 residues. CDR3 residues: CSARGRVENTGELFF. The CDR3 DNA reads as TGCAGTGCTAGAGGGAGGGTCGAGAACACCGGGGAGCTGTTTTTT.

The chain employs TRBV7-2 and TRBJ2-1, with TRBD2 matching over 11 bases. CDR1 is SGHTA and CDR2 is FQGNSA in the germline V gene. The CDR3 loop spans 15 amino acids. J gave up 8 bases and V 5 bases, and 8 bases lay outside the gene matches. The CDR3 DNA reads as TGTGCCAGCAGCCCAACACTAGCGGGAGCAGATGAGCAGTTCTTC. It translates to CASSPTLAGADEQFF.

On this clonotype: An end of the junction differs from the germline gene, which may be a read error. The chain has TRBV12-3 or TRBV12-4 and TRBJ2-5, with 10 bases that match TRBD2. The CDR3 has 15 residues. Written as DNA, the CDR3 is TGTGCCAGCAGTCTAGCGGGAGAGTCTGAGGAGACCCAGTACTTC. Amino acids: CASSLAGESEETQYF.

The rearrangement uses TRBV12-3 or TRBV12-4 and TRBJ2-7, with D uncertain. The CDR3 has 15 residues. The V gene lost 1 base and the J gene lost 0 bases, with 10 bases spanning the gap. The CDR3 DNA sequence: TGTGCCAGCAGTTTAGGCGTCAGCCCCTCCTACGAGCAGTACTTC. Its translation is CASSLGVSPSYEQYF.

CDR3 protein: CAWSGVLNIQYF. In nucleotides, the CDR3 is TGTGCCTGGAGTGGGGTCCTAAACATTCAGTACTTC. The chain has TRBV30 and TRBJ2-4, with unresolved D. V was cut by 1 base and J by 6 bases, with 7 bases left in between. The CDR3 is made up of 12 amino acids. From germline, CDR1 is GTSNPN and CDR2 SVGIG (reference sequence).

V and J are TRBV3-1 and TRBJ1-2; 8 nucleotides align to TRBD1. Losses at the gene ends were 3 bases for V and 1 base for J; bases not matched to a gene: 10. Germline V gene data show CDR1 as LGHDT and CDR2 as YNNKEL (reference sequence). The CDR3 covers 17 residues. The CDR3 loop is CASSQVARTGHNYGYTF. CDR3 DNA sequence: TGTGCCAGCAGCCAGGTCGCCCGGACAGGGCATAACTATGGCTACACCTTC.

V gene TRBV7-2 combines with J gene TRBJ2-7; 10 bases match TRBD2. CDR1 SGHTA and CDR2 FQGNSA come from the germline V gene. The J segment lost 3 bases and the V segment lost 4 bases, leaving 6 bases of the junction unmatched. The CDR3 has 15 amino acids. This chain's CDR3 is CASSYVPSGGYEQYF. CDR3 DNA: TGTGCCAGCAGCTACGTCCCTAGCGGGGGCTACGAGCAGTACTTC.

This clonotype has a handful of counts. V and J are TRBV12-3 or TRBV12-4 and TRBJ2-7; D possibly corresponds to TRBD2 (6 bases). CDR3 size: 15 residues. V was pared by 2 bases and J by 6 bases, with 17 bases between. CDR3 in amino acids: CASSLKGTGVFEQYF. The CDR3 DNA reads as TGTGCCAGCAGTTTAAAGGGGACGGGAGTGTTCGAGCAGTACTTC.

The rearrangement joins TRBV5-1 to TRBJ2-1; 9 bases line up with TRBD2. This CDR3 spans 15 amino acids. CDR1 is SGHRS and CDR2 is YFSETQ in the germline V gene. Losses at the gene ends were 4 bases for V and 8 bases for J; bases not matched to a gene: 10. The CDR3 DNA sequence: TGCGCCAGCAGCCATGGGACTAGCCCTAACGATGAGCAGTTCTTC. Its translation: CASSHGTSPNDEQFF.

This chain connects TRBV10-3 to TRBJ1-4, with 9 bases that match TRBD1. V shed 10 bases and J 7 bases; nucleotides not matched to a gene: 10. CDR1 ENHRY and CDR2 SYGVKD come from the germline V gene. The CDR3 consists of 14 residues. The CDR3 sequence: CATAPGTGIEKLFF. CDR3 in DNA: TGTGCCACGGCCCCCGGGACAGGGATTGAAAAACTGTTTTTT.